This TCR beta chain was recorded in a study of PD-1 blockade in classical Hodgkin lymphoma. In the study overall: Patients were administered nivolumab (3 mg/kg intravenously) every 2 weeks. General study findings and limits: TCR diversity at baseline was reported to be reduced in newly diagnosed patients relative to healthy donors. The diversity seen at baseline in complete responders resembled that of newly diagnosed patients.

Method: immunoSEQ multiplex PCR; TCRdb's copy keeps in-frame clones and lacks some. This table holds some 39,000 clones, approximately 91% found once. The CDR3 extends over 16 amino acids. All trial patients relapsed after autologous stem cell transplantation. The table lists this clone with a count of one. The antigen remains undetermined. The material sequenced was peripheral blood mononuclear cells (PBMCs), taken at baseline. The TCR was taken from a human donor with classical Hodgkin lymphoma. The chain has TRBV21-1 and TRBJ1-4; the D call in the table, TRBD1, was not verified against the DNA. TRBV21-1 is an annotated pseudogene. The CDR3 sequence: CASSTTGFATNEKLFF. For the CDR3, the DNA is TGTGCCAGCAGCACCACAGGGTTTGCAACTAATGAAAAACTGTTTTTT.